This T cell receptor (beta chain) was documented in a study of blood T cell repertoires in COVID-19. Data came from immunoSEQ multiplex PCR; TCRdb stores just in-frame clones and leaves some out. This table holds fewer than 250,000 clones, about 83% found once. The TCR comes from a woman aged 30 to 39 who had been exposed to COVID-19. Material: PBMCs or T cells enriched from blood (not recorded which).

CDR3 sequence reads: CAWSRLAGGSQYF. DNA for the CDR3: TGTGCCTGGAGCCGACTAGCGGGGGGCTCCCAGTACTTC. V and J are TRBV30 and TRBJ2-5, with 13 positions matching TRBD2. Germline assignment: CDR1 GTSNPN and CDR2 SVGIG (reference sequence). The J segment lost 9 bases and the V segment lost 3 bases, leaving 4 bases of the junction unmatched. The CDR3 runs to 13 residues.